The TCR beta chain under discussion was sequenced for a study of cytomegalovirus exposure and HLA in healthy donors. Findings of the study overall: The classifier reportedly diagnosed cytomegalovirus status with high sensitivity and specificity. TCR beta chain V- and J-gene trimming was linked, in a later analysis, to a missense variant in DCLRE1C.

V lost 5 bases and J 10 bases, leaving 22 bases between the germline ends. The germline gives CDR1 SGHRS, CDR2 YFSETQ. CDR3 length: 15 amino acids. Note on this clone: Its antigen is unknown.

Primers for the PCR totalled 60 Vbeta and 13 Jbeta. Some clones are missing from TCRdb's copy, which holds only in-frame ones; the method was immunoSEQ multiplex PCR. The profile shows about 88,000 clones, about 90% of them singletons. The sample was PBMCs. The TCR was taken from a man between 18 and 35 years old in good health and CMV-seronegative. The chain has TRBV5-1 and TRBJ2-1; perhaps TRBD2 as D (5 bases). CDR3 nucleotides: TGCGCCAGCAGTGTGCGTCCCCCCCTGGGCGGGGAGCAGTTCTTC. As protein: CASSVRPPLGGEQFF.